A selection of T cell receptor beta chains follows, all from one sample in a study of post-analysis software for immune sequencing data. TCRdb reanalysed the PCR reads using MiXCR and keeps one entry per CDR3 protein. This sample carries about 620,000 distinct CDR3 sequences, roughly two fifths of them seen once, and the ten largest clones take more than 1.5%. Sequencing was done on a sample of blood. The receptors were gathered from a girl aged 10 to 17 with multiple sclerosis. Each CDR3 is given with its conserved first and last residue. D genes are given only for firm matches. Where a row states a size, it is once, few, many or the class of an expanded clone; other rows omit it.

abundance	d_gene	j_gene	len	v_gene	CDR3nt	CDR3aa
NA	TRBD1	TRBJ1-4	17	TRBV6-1	TGTGCCAGCAGACATGAGAGAACAGGGGGCGCAAGGGAAAAACTGTTTTTT	CASRHERTGGAREKLFF
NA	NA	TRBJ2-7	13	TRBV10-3	TGTGCCATCAGTGAGCAGGGAGGCTACGAGCAGTACTTC	CAISEQGGYEQYF
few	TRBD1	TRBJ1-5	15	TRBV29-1	TGCAGCGTTGTGGTAGCAGGGGGCCTGAATCAGCCCCAGCATTTT	CSVVVAGGLNQPQHF
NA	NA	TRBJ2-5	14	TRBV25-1	TGTGCCAGCAGTGGGCCGACATACAAAGAGACCCAGTACTTC	CASSGPTYKETQYF
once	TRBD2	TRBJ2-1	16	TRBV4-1	TGCGCCAGCAGCCCCCTAGGGTCTAGCGGGAATTATGAGCAGTTCTTC	CASSPLGSSGNYEQFF
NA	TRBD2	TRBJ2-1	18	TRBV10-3	TGTGCCACCACGCCGGGACTTTTAGGACTAGCGGGAAGCAATGAGCAGTTCTTC	CATTPGLLGLAGSNEQFF
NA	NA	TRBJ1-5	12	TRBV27	TGTGCCAGCAGTCATAGCAATCAGCCCCAGCATTTT	CASSHSNQPQHF
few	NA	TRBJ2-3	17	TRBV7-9	TGTGCCAGCAGCTTGGCCACTAGAGCATCCGCCACAGATACGCAGTATTTT	CASSLATRASATDTQYF
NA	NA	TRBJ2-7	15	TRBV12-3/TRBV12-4	TGTGCCAGCAGTTTAAGGACAGATGCGACCTACGAGCAGTACTTC	CASSLRTDATYEQYF
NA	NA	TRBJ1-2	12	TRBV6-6	TGTGCCAGCAATCAGGCTAACTATGGCTACACCTTC	CASNQANYGYTF
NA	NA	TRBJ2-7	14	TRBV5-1	TGCGCCAGCAGCTTTCATACAGGATCCTACGAGCAGTACTTC	CASSFHTGSYEQYF
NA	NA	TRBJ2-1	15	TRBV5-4	TGTGCCAGCAGCTTTCGCGGGGATCTATACAATGAGCAGTTCTTC	CASSFRGDLYNEQFF
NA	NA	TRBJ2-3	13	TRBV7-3	TGTGCCAGCAGCTTTATCAGCACAGATACGCAGTATTTT	CASSFISTDTQYF
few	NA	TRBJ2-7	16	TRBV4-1	TGCGCCAGCAGCCCTCTCGGGGTCAGGGGAGGACACGAGCAGTACTTC	CASSPLGVRGGHEQYF
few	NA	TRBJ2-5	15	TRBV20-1	TGCAGTGCTAGCCCGGAATCGAGCTCCTACAATGAGCAGTACTTC	CSASPESSSYNEQYF
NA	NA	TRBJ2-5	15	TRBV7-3	TGTGCCAGCAGCTTATACCCAGGGGAGAGAGAGACCCAGTACTTC	CASSLYPGERETQYF
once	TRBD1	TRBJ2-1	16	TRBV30	TGTGCCTGGAGTCTTCGGGACTGGACAGGGGACAATGAGCAGTTCTTC	CAWSLRDWTGDNEQFF
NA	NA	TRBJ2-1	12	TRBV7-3	TGTGCCAGCAGCTTAAACCCCAGAGAGCAGTTCTTC	CASSLNPREQFF
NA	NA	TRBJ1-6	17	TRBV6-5	TGTGCCAGCAGTTACAGGGGCTCTAGCTCCTATAATTCACCCCTCCACTTT	CASSYRGSSSYNSPLHF
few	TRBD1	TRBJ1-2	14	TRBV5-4	TGTGCCAGCAGCGCGCCGGGACAGGTCTATGGCTACACCTTC	CASSAPGQVYGYTF
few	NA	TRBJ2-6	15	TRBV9	TGTGCCAGCAGCGGAAGAAGCTCTGGGGCCAACGTCCTGACTTTC	CASSGRSSGANVLTF
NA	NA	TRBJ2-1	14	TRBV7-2	TGTGCCAGCAGCTTATTGTCCAGAGGGAATGAGCAGTTCTTC	CASSLLSRGNEQFF
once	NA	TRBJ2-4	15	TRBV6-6	TGTGCCAGCAGTCCACAGGAGATAGCCACAAACATTCAGTACTTC	CASSPQEIATNIQYF
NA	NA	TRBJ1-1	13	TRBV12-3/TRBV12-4	TGTGCCAGCAGGAACACCATGAGCACTGAAGCTTTCTTT	CASRNTMSTEAFF
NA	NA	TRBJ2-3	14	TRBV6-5	TGTGCCAGCAGTTCCCATGAGACCGGTCGGACGCAGTATTTT	CASSSHETGRTQYF
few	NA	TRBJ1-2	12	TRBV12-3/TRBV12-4	TGTGCCAGCAGTTTAGGCAGATTGGACTACACCTTC	CASSLGRLDYTF
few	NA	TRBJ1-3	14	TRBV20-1	TGCAGTGCTAGAGATCCCGAGGGGGGAAACACCATATATTTT	CSARDPEGGNTIYF
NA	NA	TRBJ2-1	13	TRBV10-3	TGTGCCATCAGTGCGGGCGGAGAGGATGAGCAGTTCTTC	CAISAGGEDEQFF
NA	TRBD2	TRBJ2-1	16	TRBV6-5	TGTGCCAGTAGCGACCAGACTAGCGGGGCCTACAATGAGCAGTTCTTC	CASSDQTSGAYNEQFF